These 29 T cell receptor beta chains share one sample of origin, sequenced in a study of cytomegalovirus exposure and HLA in healthy donors. PCR amplification relied on 60 Vbeta primers (plus 13 Jbeta primers). TCRdb's copy holds only in-frame clones and misses some; the assay was immunoSEQ multiplex PCR. The repertoire holds roughly 110,000 clones, with around 80% as singletons. The specimen was PBMCs. These receptors all stem from a man aged 35 to 55 in good health and CMV-seronegative.

The V call is TRBV10-3, the J call TRBJ1-6, with 7 bases lining up with TRBD1. V shed 3 bases, J shed 8 bases, and the junction held 4 bases outside the gene matches. The CDR3 totals 14 residues. In germline, CDR1 is ENHRY, CDR2 SYGVKD. The CDR3 sequence is CAISERGQDSPLHF. The CDR3 nucleotides are TGTGCCATCAGTGAAAGGGGGCAGGATTCACCCCTCCACTTT.

The chain carries TRBV6-5 and TRBJ1-5; 9 positions agree with TRBD1. Trimming cost V 6 bases and J 3 bases; bases outside gene matches: 6. This CDR3 is 15 amino acids long. Germline V gene sequence: CDR1 MNHEY, CDR2 SVGAGI. CDR3 nucleotide sequence: TGTGCCAGCAGACCGGACAGGGGTTTCAATCAGCCCCAGCATTTT. This translates into CASRPDRGFNQPQHF.

V gene TRBV18 combines with J gene TRBJ2-4, with D tentatively TRBD2 (5 bases). V lost 3 bases and J lost 6, with 9 bases in between. Germline V gene lookup returns CDR1 KGHSH and CDR2 LQKENI. The CDR3 is 13 amino acids. The CDR3 DNA follows: TGTGCCAGCTCACCCGGGGATGTAAACATTCAGTACTTC. It is translated as CASSPGDVNIQYF.

This clone was seen just once. The V call is TRBV15, the J call TRBJ1-5; 7 bases match TRBD1. Trimming at V came to 0 bases and at J to 4 bases, leaving 6 bases not matched to a gene. CDR3 size: 16 residues. Per the germline V gene, CDR1 is LNHNV and CDR2 is YYDKDF (reference sequence). CDR3 sequence: CATSRDRTGRNQPQHF. The CDR3 region has the DNA TGTGCCACCAGCAGAGATCGGACAGGCCGAAATCAGCCCCAGCATTTT.

The rearrangement uses TRBV7-2 and TRBJ2-7, with D perhaps TRBD2 (6 bases). This CDR3 comprises 15 residues. The V and J ends lost 5 bases and 4 bases respectively, with 18 bases between them. Germline lookup yields CDR1 SGHTA and CDR2 FQGNSA. CDR3 bases: TGTGCCAGCAGCCAGTCTCGCGGCGGGGAGTACGAGCAGTACTTC. It specifies CASSQSRGGEYEQYF.

The V and J genes are TRBV29-1 and TRBJ1-2; D may be TRBD1 (6 bases). The CDR3 covers 12 residues. The germline V gene has CDR1 SQVTM and CDR2 ANQGSEA. V was clipped by 6 bases and J by 2 bases, with 10 bases between them. CDR3 region: CSVNRANYGYTF. In nucleotides, the CDR3 is TGCAGCGTCAACAGGGCCAACTATGGCTACACCTTC.

The V gene is TRBV7-9, the J gene TRBJ1-2, with 9 positions matching TRBD1. The CDR3 runs to 15 residues. Germline V gene data show CDR1 as SEHNR and CDR2 as FQNEAQ (reference sequence). Trimming cost V 2 bases and J 4 bases; bases outside gene matches: 5. The CDR3 nucleotides read TGTGCCAGCAGCTTAACAACAGGGGGCGTCTATGGCTACACCTTC. Protein sequence: CASSLTTGGVYGYTF. Together with reference TRBV7-9 and TRBJ1-2, the CDR3 gives the full variable domain: DTGVSQNPRHKITKRGQNVTFRCDPISEHNRLYWYRQTLGQGPEFLTYFQNEAQLEKSRLLSDRFSAERPKGSFSTLEIQRTEQGDSAMYLCASSLTTGGVYGYTFGSGTRLTVV.

The V and J genes are TRBV27 and TRBJ1-5; 7 bases match TRBD1. The V and J ends lost 5 bases and 7 bases, in that order; junction bases with no gene match: 8. The germline gives CDR1 MNHEY, CDR2 SMNVEV (reference sequence). The CDR3 is made up of 14 amino acids. The CDR3 spells CASSPGGPRQPQHF. The CDR3 bases are TGTGCCAGCAGTCCAGGGGGACCTCGGCAGCCCCAGCATTTT.

The chain uses TRBV5-1 and TRBJ1-4; 7 bases are a match to TRBD1. The CDR3 covers 16 residues. V shed 0 bases and J 8 bases; nucleotides not matched to a gene: 10. Looked up from germline, CDR1 is SGHRS and CDR2 is YFSETQ. CDR3 coding DNA: TGCGCCAGCAGCTTGGACGGGTGGACAGGTAGCGAAAAACTGTTTTTT. It yields the protein CASSLDGWTGSEKLFF.

The rearrangement links TRBV9 to TRBJ2-7, with 7 nucleotides matching TRBD1. Germline CDR1 reads SGDLS; CDR2 reads YYNGEE. The CDR3 is made up of 14 amino acids. With 4 bases clipped from V and 3 bases from J, the junction kept 7 bases outside the gene matches. CDR3: CASSTGTDYYEQYF. The DNA of the CDR3 is TGTGCCAGCAGCACCGGGACAGATTACTACGAGCAGTACTTC.

The J gene is TRBJ2-5, the V gene TRBV6-5, with 10 positions matching TRBD1. With 5 bases clipped from V and 5 bases from J, the junction kept 8 bases outside the gene matches. This CDR3 comprises 15 residues. Looked up from germline, CDR1 is MNHEY and CDR2 is SVGAGI. Here the CDR3 DNA reads TGTGCCAGCAGTGTTGGGACAGGGGTAGGGGAGACCCAGTACTTC. This sequence encodes CASSVGTGVGETQYF.

CDR3 DNA sequence: TGTGCCACCAAGGTCGGGACAGGGGGTACCTACGAGCAGTACTTC. This translates into CATKVGTGGTYEQYF. The V call is TRBV6-5, the J call TRBJ2-7; TRBD1 aligns across 11 bases. Germline V gene data show CDR1 as MNHEY and CDR2 as SVGAGI. The length of the CDR3 is 15 residues. V shed 10 bases, J shed 2 bases, and the junction held 10 bases outside the gene matches.

This clone turned up a few times. The rearrangement joins TRBV19 to TRBJ2-1; perhaps TRBD2 as D (6 bases). Germline values: CDR1 LNHDA, CDR2 SQIVND (reference sequence). The V gene lost 3 bases and the J gene lost 1 base, with 10 bases spanning the gap. CDR3 length equals 15 residues. The CDR3 loop is CASSIPGLSYNEQFF. The CDR3 DNA reads TGTGCCAGTAGTATCCCGGGACTTTCCTACAATGAGCAGTTCTTC. The full variable domain, in which reference TRBV19 and TRBJ2-1 provide the parts outside the CDR3, is DGGITQSPKYLFRKEGQNVTLSCEQNLNHDAMYWYRQDPGQGLRLIYYSQIVNDFQKGDIAEGYSVSREKKESFPLTVTSAQKNPTAFYLCASSIPGLSYNEQFFGPGTRLTVL.

The table lists this clone with a few counts. The chain links TRBV7-9 to TRBJ1-1, with a tentative D call TRBD1 (6 bases). This CDR3 region has 16 residues. From germline, CDR1 is SEHNR and CDR2 FQNEAQ (reference sequence). The germline V and J ends were trimmed by 0 bases and 4 bases, with 15 bases remaining between them. This CDR3 is CASSLALGGQRTEAFF. The CDR3 DNA is TGTGCCAGCAGCTTAGCCCTCGGGGGGCAACGCACTGAAGCTTTCTTT.

V and J are TRBV27 and TRBJ2-1; D may be TRBD1 (5 bases). Between the trimmed V and J ends, which lost 6 bases and 8 bases, there was a span of 14 bases. The germline gives CDR1 MNHEY, CDR2 SMNVEV (reference sequence). The CDR3 extends over 13 amino acids. CDR3 sequence reads: CASSPQGSDEQFF. CDR3 sequence (DNA): TGTGCCAGCAGCCCGCAGGGAAGCGATGAGCAGTTCTTC.

This clone was seen a single time. J is TRBJ1-2 and V is TRBV19; 8 bases fit TRBD1. This CDR3 contains 14 residues. Germline lookup yields CDR1 LNHDA and CDR2 SQIVND (reference sequence). The junction had 3 bases not matched to a gene; V was cut back by 3 bases and J by 3 bases. For the CDR3, the DNA is TGTGCCAGTAGTATGGACAGGGACTACTATGGCTACACCTTC. The encoded protein is CASSMDRDYYGYTF.

This clone was seen more than once but under ten times. This chain uses TRBV13 with TRBJ2-6; 10 bases match TRBD1. V was clipped by 2 bases and J by 0 bases; unmatched bases: 13. The CDR3 runs 21 residues. Germline CDR1 is PRHDT and CDR2 is FYEKMQ (reference sequence). Here the CDR3 reads CASSLSLRWGQGSSGANVLTF. In DNA form, the CDR3 reads TGTGCCAGCAGCTTATCCTTGAGGTGGGGACAGGGGAGCTCTGGGGCCAACGTCCTGACTTTC.

This clone has a single count. The chain carries TRBV28 and TRBJ1-6, with a weak D call TRBD1 (5 bases). This CDR3 is built from 12 residues. CDR1 is MDHEN, CDR2 SYDVKM, per germline. Trimming shortened V by 8 bases and J by 7 bases, and 9 bases separated the two germline ends. The CDR3 spells CASGGGNSPLHF. The CDR3 DNA follows: TGTGCCAGCGGCGGGGGAAATTCACCCCTCCACTTT.

The J gene is TRBJ2-5, the V gene TRBV6-6; 13 bases align to TRBD2. This CDR3 comprises 16 residues. Per germline, CDR1 MNHNY and CDR2 SVGAGI (reference sequence). Trimming took 6 bases from V and 3 from J; bases not matched to a gene: 7. The CDR3 DNA follows: TGTGCCAGCAGGAAAACTAGCGGGGGGGCAGAAGAGACCCAGTACTTC. Protein: CASRKTSGGAEETQYF.

The genes are TRBV4-2 and TRBJ2-1, with TRBD2 identical over 11 bases. This CDR3 region has 17 residues. Per germline, CDR1 LGHNA and CDR2 YNFKEQ. With 2 bases clipped from V and 0 bases from J, the junction kept 3 bases outside the gene matches. The CDR3 region is CASSQPTSGSSYNEQFF. The DNA of the CDR3 is TGTGCCAGCAGCCAACCCACTAGCGGGAGCTCCTACAATGAGCAGTTCTTC.

This clone has only a few counts. The chain uses TRBV7-2 and TRBJ2-1, with 10 bases lining up with TRBD2. CDR1 SGHTA and CDR2 FQGNSA come from the germline V gene. The CDR3 covers 17 residues. The ends lost 2 bases at V and 4 bases at J; junction bases unmatched: 8. CDR3 nucleotide sequence: TGTGCCAGCAGCTTAAATCCTAGCGGGGGATTTTACAATGAGCAGTTCTTC. Amino acid sequence: CASSLNPSGGFYNEQFF.

The CDR3 nucleotides read TGTGCCAGCAGAGTGGACAGGGGCGTGGAGACCCAGTACTTC. Its translation: CASRVDRGVETQYF. The chain combines TRBV2 with TRBJ2-5; 9 bases align to TRBD1. The CDR3 loop spans 14 amino acids. CDR1 and CDR2 (germline): SNHLY, FYNNEI. V lost 6 bases and J lost 5; bases outside the gene matches: 7. Based on the CDR3 plus reference TRBV2 and TRBJ2-5, the full variable domain is EPEVTQTPSHQVTQMGQEVILRCVPISNHLYFYWYRQILGQKVEFLVSFYNNEISEKSEIFDDQFSVERPDGSNFTLKIRSTKLEDSAMYFCASRVDRGVETQYFGPGTRLLVL.

The genes are TRBV5-5 and TRBJ1-1, with unresolved D. The CDR3 has 12 residues. Trimming cost V 5 bases and J 6 bases, with 11 bases left between them. Germline CDR1 is SGHKS and CDR2 is YYEKEE (reference sequence). CDR3 nucleotides: TGTGCCAGCAGGCATGGAGAAGCTGAAGCTTTCTTT. This codes for CASRHGEAEAFF.

This sequence joins TRBV7-3 and TRBJ2-7; TRBD2 is a possible D gene (5 bases). CDR3 length: 13 residues. Germline V lookup: CDR1 SGHTA, CDR2 FQGTGA. V lost 5 bases and J 6 bases, leaving 14 bases between the germline ends. The CDR3 spells CASSRAAGREQYF. The CDR3 DNA is TGTGCCAGCAGCCGCGCCGCGGGTCGCGAGCAGTACTTC.

The rearrangement links TRBV4-1 to TRBJ2-7; tentatively, D is TRBD2 (7 bases). Deletions cut 1 base from V and 0 bases from J, with 13 bases between. Per the germline V gene, CDR1 is MGHRA and CDR2 is YSYEKL. There are 16 residues in the CDR3. The chain's CDR3 is CASSQGGGTSSYEQYF. CDR3 coding DNA: TGCGCCAGCAGCCAAGGGGGGGGCACCAGCTCCTACGAGCAGTACTTC.

The chain has TRBV13 and TRBJ1-1; the D gene is possibly TRBD1 (5 bases). V was cut by 5 bases and J by 3 bases, with 16 bases left in between. Per the germline V gene, CDR1 is PRHDT and CDR2 is FYEKMQ (reference sequence). This CDR3 comprises 15 residues. In DNA form, the CDR3 reads TGTGCCAGCAGCCGTACCCGACAGCTGGACACTGAAGCTTTCTTT. This sequence encodes CASSRTRQLDTEAFF.

The chain has TRBV5-6 and TRBJ1-2; TRBD1 matches at 9 bases. The CDR3 has 16 residues. V trimming: 3 bases; J trimming: 3 bases; junction bases outside the gene matches: 9. CDR1 SGHDT and CDR2 YYEEEE come from the germline V gene. The CDR3 is CASSWSTGTGYYGYTF. CDR3 in DNA: TGTGCCAGCAGCTGGTCAACCGGGACAGGGTACTATGGCTACACCTTC.

The chain is built from TRBV10-3 and TRBJ2-7; 7 bases match TRBD2. The CDR3 contains 14 residues. Germline loops: CDR1 ENHRY, CDR2 SYGVKD. The J segment lost 4 bases and the V segment lost 4 bases, leaving 7 bases of the junction unmatched. This CDR3 reads CAISAREGPYEQYF. The CDR3, as DNA: TGTGCCATCAGTGCAAGGGAGGGACCTTACGAGCAGTACTTC.

The chain uses TRBV7-9 and TRBJ1-4; D is undetermined. There are 14 residues in the CDR3. Germline V gives CDR1 SEHNR, CDR2 FQNEAQ (reference sequence). V shed 2 bases and J shed 7 bases, with 11 bases lying between them. CDR3 in amino acids: CASSLSSGGEKLFF. As DNA, the CDR3 is TGTGCCAGCAGCTTATCGTCCGGAGGTGAAAAACTGTTTTTT.